The sequence of this TCR beta chain was determined in a study of spatial heterogeneity in lung cancer. General study results and limits: Intratumoral expanded alpha and beta TCR counts were found to track tumor mutation counts.

The time point was: sample taken at primary tumor resection. On this clonotype itself: No antigen is known for it.

TCRdb analysed the 5' RACE reads with MiXCR anew, one entry per CDR3 protein. The table shows about 3,000 distinct CDR3 sequences, with around 6% occurring only once. This receptor was identified in a male donor with early-stage non-small cell lung cancer. Sequenced here: lung tumor tissue, sampled at surgery.

Here the CDR3 reads CASSEGSSSNQPQHF. The CDR3 region has the DNA TGTGCCAGCAGTGAAGGTTCCAGTAGCAATCAGCCCCAGCATTTT. The chain uses TRBV2 and TRBJ1-5; D gene unclear. CDR1 is SNHLY, CDR2 FYNNEI, per germline. The CDR3 has 15 amino acids. Trimming took off 1 base at V and 0 bases at J, with 7 bases between the two ends.